This T cell receptor beta chain derives from a study of blood T cell repertoires in COVID-19. The CDR3 length is 13 residues. Germline V lookup: CDR1 SGDLS, CDR2 YYNGEE. The V gene lost 4 bases and the J gene lost 7 bases, with 14 bases spanning the gap. The table came from immunoSEQ multiplex PCR; TCRdb's copy has only in-frame clones and leaves some out. The table lists a few hundred thousand clones, approximately 82% of them singletons. The chain recombines TRBV9 with TRBJ1-1; possibly TRBD1 for D (6 bases). This clonotype originated in a man aged 35 to 55 who had recovered from COVID-19. The specimen sequenced was PBMCs or T cells enriched from blood (not recorded which). The CDR3 protein is CASSLSQGYEAFF. The CDR3 bases are TGTGCCAGCAGCCTCTCCCAGGGGTATGAAGCTTTCTTT. The entire variable domain, with the rest obtained from reference TRBV9 and TRBJ1-1, is as follows: DSGVTQTPKHLITATGQRVTLRCSPRSGDLSVYWYQQSLDQGLQFLIQYYNGEERAKGNILERFSAQQFPDLHSELNLSSLELGDSALYFCASSLSQGYEAFFGQGTRLTVV.